Sequencing of this T cell receptor (beta chain) was carried out in a study of control samples from healthy donors and cancer patients. Trimming took 3 bases from V and 3 from J; bases not matched to a gene: 4. CDR1 GTSNPN and CDR2 SVGIG come from the germline V gene (reference sequence). This CDR3 has 15 amino acids. TCRdb keeps only in-frame clones here, not all; method: immunoSEQ multiplex PCR. The data show just under 65,000 clones, with 65% to 90% seen just once and roughly 6% held by the top ten. V usage is TRBV30 and J usage is TRBJ2-2; 10 bases map to TRBD1. The sample was blood. The clonotype originates from a man in his forties in good health. The CDR3 sequence: CAWSFGTGDTGELFF. The CDR3 bases are TGTGCCTGGAGCTTCGGGACAGGGGACACCGGGGAGCTGTTTTTT.